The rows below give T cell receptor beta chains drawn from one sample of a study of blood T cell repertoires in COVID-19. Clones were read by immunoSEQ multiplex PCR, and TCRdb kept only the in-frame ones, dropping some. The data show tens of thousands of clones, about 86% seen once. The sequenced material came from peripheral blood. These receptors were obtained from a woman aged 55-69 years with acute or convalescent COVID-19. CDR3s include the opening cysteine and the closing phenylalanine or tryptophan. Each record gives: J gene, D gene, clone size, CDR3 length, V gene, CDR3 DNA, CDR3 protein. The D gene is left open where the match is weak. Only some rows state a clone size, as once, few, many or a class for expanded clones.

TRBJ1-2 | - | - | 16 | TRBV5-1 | TGCGCCAGCAGCCTCGGACTGACTTTTCGGGCGGAAGGCTACACCTTC | CASSLGLTFRAEGYTF
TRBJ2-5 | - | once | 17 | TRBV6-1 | TGTGCCAGCAGTGAGGTCCTCCGTCCACGGGTGGATGAGACCCAGTACTTC | CASSEVLRPRVDETQYF
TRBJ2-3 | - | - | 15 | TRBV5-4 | TGTGCCAGCAGCCCCGGGACTGGAGTTGGCAGTACGCAGTATTTT | CASSPGTGVGSTQYF
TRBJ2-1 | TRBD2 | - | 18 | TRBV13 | TGTGCCAGCAGCCCAGGACTAGCGGGGGGGCGTAAGTATAATGAGCAGTTCTTC | CASSPGLAGGRKYNEQFF
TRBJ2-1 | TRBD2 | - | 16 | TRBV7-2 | TGTGCCAGCAGCCGCAGCGGGGTCCCCTCCTACAATGAGCAGTTCTTC | CASSRSGVPSYNEQFF
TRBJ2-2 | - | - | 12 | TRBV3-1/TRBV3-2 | TGTGCCAGCAGCCACAGCACCGGGGAGCTGTTTTTT | CASSHSTGELFF
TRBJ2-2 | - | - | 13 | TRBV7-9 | TGTGCCAGCAGCTTAGACGGCACCGGGGAGCTGTTTTTT | CASSLDGTGELFF
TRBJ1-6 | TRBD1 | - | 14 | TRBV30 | TGTGCCTGGAGTGGGGACAGGCGTAATTCACCCCTCCACTTT | CAWSGDRRNSPLHF
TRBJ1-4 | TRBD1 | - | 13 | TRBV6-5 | TGTGCCAGCGGGGACAGACCTAATGAAAAACTGTTTTTT | CASGDRPNEKLFF
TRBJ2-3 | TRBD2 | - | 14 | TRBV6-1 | TGTGCCAGCAGTGAACGGGGGGGCGGAGATACGCAGTATTTT | CASSERGGGDTQYF
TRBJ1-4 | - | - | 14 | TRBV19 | TGTGCCAGTAGGACGGCCGGGTTAACTGAAAAACTGTTTTTT | CASRTAGLTEKLFF
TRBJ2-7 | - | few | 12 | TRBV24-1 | TGTGCCACCGCGGGTTTGACCTACGAGCAGTACTTC | CATAGLTYEQYF
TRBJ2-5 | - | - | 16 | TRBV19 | TGTGCCAGTAGTCCACCCCGAGGTGGGGCTGGAGAGACCCAGTACTTC | CASSPPRGGAGETQYF
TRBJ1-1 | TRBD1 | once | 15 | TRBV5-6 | TGTGCCAGCAGCTTGGTACAGGGGGGAATCACTGAAGCTTTCTTT | CASSLVQGGITEAFF
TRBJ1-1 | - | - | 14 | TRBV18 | TGTGCCAGCTCACCTCCAAATCGGGACACTGAAGCTTTCTTT | CASSPPNRDTEAFF
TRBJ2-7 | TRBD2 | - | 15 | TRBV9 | TGTGCCAGCAGCGCCCTAGCGGGGGGCTCCTACGAGCAGTACTTC | CASSALAGGSYEQYF
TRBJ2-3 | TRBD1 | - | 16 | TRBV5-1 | TGCGCCAGCAGCCTTTGGGGACAGGGAAGCACAGATACGCAGTATTTT | CASSLWGQGSTDTQYF
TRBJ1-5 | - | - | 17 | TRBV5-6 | TGTGCCAGCAGCTTGGGGGGGGACGGACCCGCGTGGCAGCCCCAGCATTTT | CASSLGGDGPAWQPQHF
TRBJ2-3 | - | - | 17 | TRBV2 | TGTGCCAGCAGTGAAGGGGGGAGAGGGAGGCGCACAGATACGCAGTATTTT | CASSEGGRGRRTDTQYF
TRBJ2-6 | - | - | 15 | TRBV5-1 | TGCGCCAGCAGCCAAAACAGGGCTGGGGCCAACGTCCTGACTTTC | CASSQNRAGANVLTF
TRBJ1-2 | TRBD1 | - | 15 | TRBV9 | TGTGCCAGCAGTAAAGGAGGGACAGTCGATCATGGCTACACCTTC | CASSKGGTVDHGYTF
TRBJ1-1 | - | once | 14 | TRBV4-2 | TGTGCCAGCAGCCAAGAGGGGGGGTTATCCGAAGCTTTCTTT | CASSQEGGLSEAFF
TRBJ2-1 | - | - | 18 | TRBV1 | TGCACCAGCAGCCAAGATCAACCAGCGGGGATAGACTACAATGAGCAGTTCTTC | CTSSQDQPAGIDYNEQFF
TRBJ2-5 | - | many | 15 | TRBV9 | TGTGCCAGCAGCGTTCAGGGTCTGGAGGGAGAGACCCAGTACTTC | CASSVQGLEGETQYF
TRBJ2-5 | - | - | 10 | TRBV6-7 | TGTGCCAGCAGTTACCCACTCCAGTACTTC | CASSYPLQYF
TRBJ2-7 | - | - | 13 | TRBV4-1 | TGCGCCAGCAGCCAAGAACTAGCCGGCGGGCAGTACTTC | CASSQELAGGQYF
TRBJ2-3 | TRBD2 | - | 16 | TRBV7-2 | TGTGCCAGCAGCTCACACCGGGGGGGCCGAGCAGATACGCAGTATTTT | CASSSHRGGRADTQYF
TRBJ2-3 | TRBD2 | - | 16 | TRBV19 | TGTGCCAGTAGTATCCTGGCGGGGGTGGGGACAGATACGCAGTATTTT | CASSILAGVGTDTQYF
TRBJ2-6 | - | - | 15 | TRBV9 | TGTGCCAGCAGCGTTGCAGGTTCTGGGGCCAACGTCCTGACTTTC | CASSVAGSGANVLTF
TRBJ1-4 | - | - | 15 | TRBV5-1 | TGCGCCAGCAGCTCACCTGACAGGACTAATGAAAAACTGTTTTTT | CASSSPDRTNEKLFF
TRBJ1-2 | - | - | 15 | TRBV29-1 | TGCAGCGTTGAAATTGGGCAGGGGCCTAACTATGGCTACACCTTC | CSVEIGQGPNYGYTF
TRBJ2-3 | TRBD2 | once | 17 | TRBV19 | TGTGCCAGTAGTCCGAGACCCCCAGGGACTAGCGGGGGAACACAGTATTTT | CASSPRPPGTSGGTQYF
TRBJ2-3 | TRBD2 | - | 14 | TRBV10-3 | TGTGCCATAGGGACGGGGGGGCGGACAGATACGCAGTATTTT | CAIGTGGRTDTQYF
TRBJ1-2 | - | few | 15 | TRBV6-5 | TGTGCCAGCAGTTACTCGGAGACAGAGACCTATGGCTACACCTTC | CASSYSETETYGYTF
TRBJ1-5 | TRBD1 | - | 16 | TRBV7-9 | TGTGCCAGCAGCTCGGGGGGACAGGGCGGCAATCAGCCCCAGCATTTT | CASSSGGQGGNQPQHF
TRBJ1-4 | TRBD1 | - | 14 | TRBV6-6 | TGTGCCAGCAGTCCGACAGGGGTTTACGAAAAACTGTTTTTT | CASSPTGVYEKLFF
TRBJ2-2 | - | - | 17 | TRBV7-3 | TGTGCCAGCAGTCCAAAGCCCCGGACAGTGAACACCGGGGAGCTGTTTTTT | CASSPKPRTVNTGELFF
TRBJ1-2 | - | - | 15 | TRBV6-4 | TGTGCCAGCAGCCCCGAGGCGGTCTACGGCTATGGCTACACCTTC | CASSPEAVYGYGYTF
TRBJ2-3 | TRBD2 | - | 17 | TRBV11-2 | TGTGCCAGCAGCTCGGGGACTAGCGGGGGGGTGTCGCGGACGCAGTATTTT | CASSSGTSGGVSRTQYF
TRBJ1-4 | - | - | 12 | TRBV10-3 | TGTGCCATCAAGGGGAATGGGGAAAAACTGTTTTTT | CAIKGNGEKLFF
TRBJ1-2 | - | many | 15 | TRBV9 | TGTGCCAGCAGCGTTTCGGACACGGCTAACTATGGCTACACCTTC | CASSVSDTANYGYTF
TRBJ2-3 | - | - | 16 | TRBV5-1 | TGCGCCAGCAGCTTGCGCCCGGGGATTAGCACAGATACGCAGTATTTT | CASSLRPGISTDTQYF
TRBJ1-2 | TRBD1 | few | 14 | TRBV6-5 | TGTGCCAGCAACCAACAGGGGGGAAACTATGGCTACACCTTC | CASNQQGGNYGYTF
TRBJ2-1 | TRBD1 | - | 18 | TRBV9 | TGTGCCAGCAGCGTAGCCCCAGGGGGCGCGGGGTATTACAATGAGCAGTTCTTC | CASSVAPGGAGYYNEQFF
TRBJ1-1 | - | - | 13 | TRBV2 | TGTGCCAGCAGCCAGGGCGGATTCACTGAAGCTTTCTTT | CASSQGGFTEAFF
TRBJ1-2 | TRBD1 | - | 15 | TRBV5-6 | TGTGCCAGCAGCGTAGACAGGGGGCGCGACTATGGCTACACCTTC | CASSVDRGRDYGYTF
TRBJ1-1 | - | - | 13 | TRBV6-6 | TGTGCCAGCGGACTGAAGGTGAACACTGAAGCTTTCTTT | CASGLKVNTEAFF
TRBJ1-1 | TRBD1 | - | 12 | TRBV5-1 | TGCGCCAGCAGCTCCTGGACAGGTGAAGCTTTCTTT | CASSSWTGEAFF
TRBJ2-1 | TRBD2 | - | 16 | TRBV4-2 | TGTGCCAGCAGCCAAGAAGAGGCGGGGGGGCCAGATGAGCAGTTCTTC | CASSQEEAGGPDEQFF
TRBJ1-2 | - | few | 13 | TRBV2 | TGTGCCAGCAGTCCCACAGGCACCCATGGCTACACCTTC | CASSPTGTHGYTF